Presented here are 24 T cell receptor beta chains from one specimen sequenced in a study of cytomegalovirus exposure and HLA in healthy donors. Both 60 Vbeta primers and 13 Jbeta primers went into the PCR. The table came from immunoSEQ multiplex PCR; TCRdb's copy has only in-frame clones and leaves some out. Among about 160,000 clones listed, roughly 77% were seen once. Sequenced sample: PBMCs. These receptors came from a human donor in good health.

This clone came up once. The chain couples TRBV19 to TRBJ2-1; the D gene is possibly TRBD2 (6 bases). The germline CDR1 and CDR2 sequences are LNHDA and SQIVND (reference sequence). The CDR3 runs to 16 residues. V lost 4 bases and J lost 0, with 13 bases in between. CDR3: CASSKDYPSSYNEQFF. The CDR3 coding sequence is TGTGCCAGTAGTAAGGACTACCCGAGCTCCTACAATGAGCAGTTCTTC.

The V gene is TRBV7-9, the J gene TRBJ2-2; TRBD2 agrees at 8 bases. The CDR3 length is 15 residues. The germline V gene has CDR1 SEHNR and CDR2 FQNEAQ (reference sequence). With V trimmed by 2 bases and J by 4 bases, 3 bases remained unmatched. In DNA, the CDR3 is TGTGCCAGCAGCTTATCGGGGGGGGCCACCGGGGAGCTGTTTTTT. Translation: CASSLSGGATGELFF.

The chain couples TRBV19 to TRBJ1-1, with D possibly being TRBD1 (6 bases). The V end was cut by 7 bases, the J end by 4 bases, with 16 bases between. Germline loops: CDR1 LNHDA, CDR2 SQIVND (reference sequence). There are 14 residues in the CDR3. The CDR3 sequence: CASTRGGGSTEAFF. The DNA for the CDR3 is TGTGCCAGTACCCGAGGGGGAGGGTCCACTGAAGCTTTCTTT.

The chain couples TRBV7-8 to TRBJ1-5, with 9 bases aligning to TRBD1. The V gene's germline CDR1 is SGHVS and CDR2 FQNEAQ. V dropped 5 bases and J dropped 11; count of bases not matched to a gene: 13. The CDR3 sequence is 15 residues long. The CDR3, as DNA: TGTGCCAGCAGCCGAATTGACAGGGGGGACGAGGCCCAGCATTTT. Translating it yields CASSRIDRGDEAQHF.

Here the CDR3 DNA reads TGTGCCAGCAGCTCGCAGGACAGACCCTCCTACGAGCAGTACTTC. Amino acids: CASSSQDRPSYEQYF. The V call is TRBV5-8, the J call TRBJ2-7; D is perhaps TRBD1 (6 bases). The germline V gene encodes CDR1 SGHTS and CDR2 YDEGEE. The ends were cut back, 3 bases at V and 0 bases at J, with 13 bases in the middle. This CDR3 is 15 amino acids long.

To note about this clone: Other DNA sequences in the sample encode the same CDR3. CDR3 residues: CASSKGTGGNQPQHF. The CDR3 nucleotides are TGTGCCAGCAGCAAGGGGACAGGGGGCAATCAGCCCCAGCATTTT. The rearrangement links TRBV7-8 to TRBJ1-5, with 10 bases aligning to TRBD1. The CDR3 length is 15 residues. V dropped 5 bases and J dropped 2; count of bases not matched to a gene: 3. The germline gives CDR1 SGHVS, CDR2 FQNEAQ. The variable domain in full, with the rest retrieved from reference TRBV7-8 and TRBJ1-5, is GAGVSQSPRYKVAKRGQDVALRCDPISGHVSLFWYQQALGQGPEFLTYFQNEAQLDKSGLPSDRFFAERPEGSVSTLKIQRTQQEDSAVYLCASSKGTGGNQPQHFGDGTRLSIL.

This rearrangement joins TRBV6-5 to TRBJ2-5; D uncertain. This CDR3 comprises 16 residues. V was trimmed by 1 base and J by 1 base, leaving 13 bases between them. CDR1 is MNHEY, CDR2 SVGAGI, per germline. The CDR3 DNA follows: TGTGCCAGCAGTTACTACCACACCCAGGTCCAAGAGACCCAGTACTTC. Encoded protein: CASSYYHTQVQETQYF.

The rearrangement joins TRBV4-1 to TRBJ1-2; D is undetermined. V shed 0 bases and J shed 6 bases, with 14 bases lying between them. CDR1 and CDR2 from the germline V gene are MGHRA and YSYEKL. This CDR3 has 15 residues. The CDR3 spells CASSQENLEDNGYTF. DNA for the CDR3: TGCGCCAGCAGCCAAGAGAACTTGGAGGATAATGGCTACACCTTC.

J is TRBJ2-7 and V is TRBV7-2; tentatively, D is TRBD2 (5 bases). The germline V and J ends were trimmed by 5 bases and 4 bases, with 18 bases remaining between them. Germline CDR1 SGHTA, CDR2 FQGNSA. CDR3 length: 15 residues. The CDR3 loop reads CASSLPDSVGYEQYF. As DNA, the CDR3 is TGTGCCAGCAGCCTTCCGGACTCCGTCGGGTACGAGCAGTACTTC.

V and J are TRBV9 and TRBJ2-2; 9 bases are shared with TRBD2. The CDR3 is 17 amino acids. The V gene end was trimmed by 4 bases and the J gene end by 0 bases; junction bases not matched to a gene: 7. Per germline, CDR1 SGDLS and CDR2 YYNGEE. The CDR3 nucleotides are TGTGCCAGCAGCCCAGCCCCTAGCGGGGCGAACACCGGGGAGCTGTTTTTT. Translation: CASSPAPSGANTGELFF.

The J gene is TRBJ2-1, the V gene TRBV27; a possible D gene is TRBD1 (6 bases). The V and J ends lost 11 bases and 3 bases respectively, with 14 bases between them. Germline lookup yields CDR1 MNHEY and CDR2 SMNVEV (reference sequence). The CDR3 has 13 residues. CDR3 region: CAVRQDFYNEQFF. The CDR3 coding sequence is TGTGCCGTACGACAGGACTTCTACAATGAGCAGTTCTTC.

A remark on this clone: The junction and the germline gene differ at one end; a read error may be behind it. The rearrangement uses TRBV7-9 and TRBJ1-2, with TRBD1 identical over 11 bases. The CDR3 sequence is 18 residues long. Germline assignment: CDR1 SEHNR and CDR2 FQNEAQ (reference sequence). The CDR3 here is CSSSPRTGGRGKLYGYTF. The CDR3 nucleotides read TGTTCCAGCAGCCCAAGGACAGGGGGCAGAGGGAAACTATATGGCTACACCTTC.

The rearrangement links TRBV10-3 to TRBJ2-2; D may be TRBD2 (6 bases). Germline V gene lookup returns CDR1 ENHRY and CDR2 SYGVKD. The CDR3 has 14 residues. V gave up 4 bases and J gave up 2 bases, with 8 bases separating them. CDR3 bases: TGTGCCATCAGTGCCGGGGGAAACACCGGGGAGCTGTTTTTT. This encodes CAISAGGNTGELFF.

The CDR3, as DNA: TGCGCCAGCAGCCGGGACAGCTCCAATTCACCCCTCCACTTT. It specifies CASSRDSSNSPLHF. The V and J genes are TRBV5-1 and TRBJ1-6; the match to TRBD1 covers 7 bases. The germline gives CDR1 SGHRS, CDR2 YFSETQ. The ends lost 4 bases at V and 7 bases at J; junction bases unmatched: 5. The CDR3 length is 14 residues.

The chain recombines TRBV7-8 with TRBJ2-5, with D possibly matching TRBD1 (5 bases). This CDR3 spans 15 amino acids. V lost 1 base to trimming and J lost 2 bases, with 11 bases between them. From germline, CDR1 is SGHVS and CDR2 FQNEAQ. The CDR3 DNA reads TGTGCCAGCAGCTTAGACTGGGGCGGTCAAGAGACCCAGTACTTC. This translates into CASSLDWGGQETQYF.

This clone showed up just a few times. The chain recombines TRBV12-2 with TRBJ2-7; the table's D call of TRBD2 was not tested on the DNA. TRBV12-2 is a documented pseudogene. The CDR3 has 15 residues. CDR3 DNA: TGTGCAAGTCGCTCCCTCAGCGGGTACTCCTACGAGCAGTACTTC. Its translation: CASRSLSGYSYEQYF.

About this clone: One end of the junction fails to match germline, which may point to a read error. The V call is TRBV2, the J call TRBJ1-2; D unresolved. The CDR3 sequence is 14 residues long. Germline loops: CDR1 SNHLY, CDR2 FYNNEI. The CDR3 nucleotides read TGTGCCAGCAGTGAATGGGTTGTGGACTATGGCTACCCCTTC. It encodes CASSEWVVDYGYPF.

In DNA, the CDR3 is TGTGCCAGCAGTTGGAGAATGGGACAGGGGTATGGCTACACCTTC. Protein: CASSWRMGQGYGYTF. The gene calls are TRBV28 and TRBJ1-2; 10 positions agree with TRBD1. Unmatched junction bases numbered 7, after V lost 4 bases and J lost 5 bases. This CDR3 is built from 15 residues. Germline V CDR1 and CDR2: MDHEN, SYDVKM.

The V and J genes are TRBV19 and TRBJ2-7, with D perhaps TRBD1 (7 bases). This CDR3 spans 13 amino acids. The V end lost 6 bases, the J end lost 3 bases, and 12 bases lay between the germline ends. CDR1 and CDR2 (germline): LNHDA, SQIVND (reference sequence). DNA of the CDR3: TGTGCCAGTAGCCGCGGGACAGACTACGAGCAGTACTTC. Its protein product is CASSRGTDYEQYF.

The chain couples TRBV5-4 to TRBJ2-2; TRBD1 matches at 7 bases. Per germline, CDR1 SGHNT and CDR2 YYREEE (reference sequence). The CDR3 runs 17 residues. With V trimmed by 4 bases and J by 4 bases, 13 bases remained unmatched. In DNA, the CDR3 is TGTGCCAGCAGCCCGGCGACAGGGTTGAGGTCCACCGGGGAGCTGTTTTTT. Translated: CASSPATGLRSTGELFF. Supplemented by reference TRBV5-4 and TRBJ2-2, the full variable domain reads ETGVTQSPTHLIKTRGQQVTLRCSSQSGHNTVSWYQQALGQGPQFIFQYYREEENGRGNFPPRFSGLQFPNYSSELNVNALELDDSALYLCASSPATGLRSTGELFFGEGSRLTVL.

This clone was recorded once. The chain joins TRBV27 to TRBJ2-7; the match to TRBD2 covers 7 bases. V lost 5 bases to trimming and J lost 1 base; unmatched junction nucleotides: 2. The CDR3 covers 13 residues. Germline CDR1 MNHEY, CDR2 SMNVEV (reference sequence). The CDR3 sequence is CASSRTRSYEQYF. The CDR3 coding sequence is TGTGCCAGCAGTCGGACTAGATCCTACGAGCAGTACTTC.

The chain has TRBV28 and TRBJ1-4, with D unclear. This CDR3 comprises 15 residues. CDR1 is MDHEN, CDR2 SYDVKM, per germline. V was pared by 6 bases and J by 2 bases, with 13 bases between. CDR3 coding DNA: TGTGCCAGCAGCCCGGTTCGTCTCACTAATGAAAAACTGTTTTTT. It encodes CASSPVRLTNEKLFF. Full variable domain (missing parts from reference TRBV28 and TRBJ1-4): DVKVTQSSRYLVKRTGEKVFLECVQDMDHENMFWYRQDPGLGLRLIYFSYDVKMKEKGDIPEGYSVSREKKERFSLILESASTNQTSMYLCASSPVRLTNEKLFFGSGTQLSVL.

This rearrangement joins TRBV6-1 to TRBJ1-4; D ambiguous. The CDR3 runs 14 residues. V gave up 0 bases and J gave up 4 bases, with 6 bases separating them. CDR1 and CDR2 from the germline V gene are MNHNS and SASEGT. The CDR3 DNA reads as TGTGCCAGCAGTGAAGCTGGGAGTAATGAAAAACTGTTTTTT. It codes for CASSEAGSNEKLFF.

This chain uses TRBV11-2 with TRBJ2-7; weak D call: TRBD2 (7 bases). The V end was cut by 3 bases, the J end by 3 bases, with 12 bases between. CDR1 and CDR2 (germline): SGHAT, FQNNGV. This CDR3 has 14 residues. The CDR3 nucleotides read TGTGCCAGCAGCTTCCGGGGGGCTCACTACGAGCAGTACTTC. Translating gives CASSFRGAHYEQYF.